This T cell receptor (beta chain) is from a study of blood T cell repertoires in COVID-19. The wider study: The United States, Italy and Spain provided the acute and convalescent COVID-19 samples. T cells, B-cell-depleted T cells, or PBMCs supplied cDNA or gDNA.

The CDR3 extends over 13 amino acids. From germline, CDR1 is SEHNR and CDR2 FQNEAQ (reference sequence). V lost 4 bases to trimming and J lost 6 bases, with 13 bases between them. Original analysis: Cell counts per sample came from amplifying reference gene primers. Repertoires were generated with immunoSEQ multiplex PCR, while TCRdb's copy carries only in-frame clones and drops some. V and J calls and clone size follow that table, whereas D and trimming were derived from the DNA. The sample lists about 74,000 clones; around 69% were seen once. The table lists this clone with a few counts. This TCR came from a man between 65 and 85 years old with active or convalescent COVID-19. The chain has TRBV7-9 and TRBJ2-7; the D gene is possibly TRBD1 (6 bases). The sample comprised peripheral blood. The DNA of the CDR3 is TGTGCCAGCAGCTCAACAGGGTTCGGCGAGCAGTACTTC. It translates to CASSSTGFGEQYF.